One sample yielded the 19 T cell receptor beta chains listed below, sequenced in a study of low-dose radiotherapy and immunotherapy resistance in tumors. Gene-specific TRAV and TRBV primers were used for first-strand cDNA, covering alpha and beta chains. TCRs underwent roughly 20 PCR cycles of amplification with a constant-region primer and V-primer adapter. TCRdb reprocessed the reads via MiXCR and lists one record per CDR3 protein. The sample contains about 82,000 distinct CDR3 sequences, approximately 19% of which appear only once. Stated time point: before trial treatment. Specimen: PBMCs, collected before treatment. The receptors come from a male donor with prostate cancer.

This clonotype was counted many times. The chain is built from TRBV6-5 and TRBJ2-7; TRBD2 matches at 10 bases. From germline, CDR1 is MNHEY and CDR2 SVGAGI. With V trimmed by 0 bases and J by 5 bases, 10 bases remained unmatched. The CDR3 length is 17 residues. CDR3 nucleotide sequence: TGTGCCAGCAGTTACTCGTATAAACTAGCGGGATCCCACGAGCAGTACTTC. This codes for CASSYSYKLAGSHEQYF.

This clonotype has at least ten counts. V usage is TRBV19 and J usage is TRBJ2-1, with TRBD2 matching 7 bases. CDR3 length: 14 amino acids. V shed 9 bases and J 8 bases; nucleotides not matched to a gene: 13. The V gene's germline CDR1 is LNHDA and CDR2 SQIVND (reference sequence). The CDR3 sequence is CASGAGNLVHEQFF. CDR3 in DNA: TGTGCCAGCGGAGCGGGGAATTTAGTCCATGAGCAGTTCTTC. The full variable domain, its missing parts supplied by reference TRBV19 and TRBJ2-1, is DGGITQSPKYLFRKEGQNVTLSCEQNLNHDAMYWYRQDPGQGLRLIYYSQIVNDFQKGDIAEGYSVSREKKESFPLTVTSAQKNPTAFYLCASGAGNLVHEQFFGPGTRLTVL.

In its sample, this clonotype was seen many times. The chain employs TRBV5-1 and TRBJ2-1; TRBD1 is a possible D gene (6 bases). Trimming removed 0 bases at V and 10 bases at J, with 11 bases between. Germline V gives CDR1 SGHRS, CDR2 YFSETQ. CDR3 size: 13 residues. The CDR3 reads CASSLVRTAEQFF. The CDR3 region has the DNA TGCGCCAGCAGCTTGGTCCGGACAGCAGAGCAGTTCTTC.

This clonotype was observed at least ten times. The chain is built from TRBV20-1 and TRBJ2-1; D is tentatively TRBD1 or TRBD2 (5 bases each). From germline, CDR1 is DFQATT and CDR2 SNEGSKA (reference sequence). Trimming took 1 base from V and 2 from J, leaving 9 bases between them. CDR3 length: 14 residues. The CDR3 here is CSARGDGPYNEQFF. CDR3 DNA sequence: TGCAGTGCTAGAGGGGACGGGCCCTACAATGAGCAGTTCTTC.

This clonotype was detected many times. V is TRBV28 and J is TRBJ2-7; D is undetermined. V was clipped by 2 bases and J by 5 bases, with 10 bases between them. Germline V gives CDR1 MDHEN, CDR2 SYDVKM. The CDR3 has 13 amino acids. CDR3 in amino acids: CASSLLSPHEQYF. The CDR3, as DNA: TGTGCCAGCAGTTTACTAAGTCCGCACGAGCAGTACTTC.

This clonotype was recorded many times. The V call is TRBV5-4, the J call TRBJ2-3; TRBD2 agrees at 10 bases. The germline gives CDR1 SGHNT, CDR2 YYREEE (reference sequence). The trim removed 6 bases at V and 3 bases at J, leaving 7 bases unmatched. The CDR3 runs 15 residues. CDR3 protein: CASNTAGGLTDTQYF. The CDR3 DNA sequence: TGTGCCAGCAACACAGCGGGAGGGCTAACAGATACGCAGTATTTT.

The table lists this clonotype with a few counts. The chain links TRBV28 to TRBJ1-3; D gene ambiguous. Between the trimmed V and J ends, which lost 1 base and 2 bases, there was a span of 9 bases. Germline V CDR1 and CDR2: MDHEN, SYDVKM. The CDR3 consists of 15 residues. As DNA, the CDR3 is TGTGCCAGCAGTTTATTGCCATCGGCTGGAAACACCATATATTTT. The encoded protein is CASSLLPSAGNTIYF.

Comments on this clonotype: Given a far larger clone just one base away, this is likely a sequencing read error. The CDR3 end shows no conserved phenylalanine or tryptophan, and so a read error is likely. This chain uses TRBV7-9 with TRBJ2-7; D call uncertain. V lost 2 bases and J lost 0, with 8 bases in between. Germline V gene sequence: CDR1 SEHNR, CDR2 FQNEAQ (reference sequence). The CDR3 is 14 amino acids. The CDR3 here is CASSLSGSSYEQYS. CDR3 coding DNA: TGTGCCAGCAGCTTATCGGGCAGCTCCTACGAGCAGTACTCC.

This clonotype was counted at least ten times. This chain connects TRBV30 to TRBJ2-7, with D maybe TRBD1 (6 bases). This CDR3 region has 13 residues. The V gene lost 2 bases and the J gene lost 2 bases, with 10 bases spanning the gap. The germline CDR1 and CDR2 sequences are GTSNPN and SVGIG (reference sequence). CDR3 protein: CAWSYTGPYEQYF. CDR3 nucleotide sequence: TGTGCCTGGAGTTACACAGGGCCCTACGAGCAGTACTTC.

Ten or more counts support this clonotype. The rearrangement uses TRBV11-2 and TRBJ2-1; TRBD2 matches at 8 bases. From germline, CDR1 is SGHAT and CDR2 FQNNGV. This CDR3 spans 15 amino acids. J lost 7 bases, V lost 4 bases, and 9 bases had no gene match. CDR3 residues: CASSSTSGSYNEQFF. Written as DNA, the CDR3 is TGTGCCAGCAGCTCTACTAGCGGCTCTTATAATGAGCAGTTCTTC.

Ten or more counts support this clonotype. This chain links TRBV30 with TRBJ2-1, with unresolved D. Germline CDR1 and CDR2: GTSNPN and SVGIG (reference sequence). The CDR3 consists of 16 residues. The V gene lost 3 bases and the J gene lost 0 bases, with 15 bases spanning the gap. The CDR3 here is CAWSRSQESSYNEQFF. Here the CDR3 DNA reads TGTGCCTGGAGCCGGTCCCAAGAGAGCTCCTACAATGAGCAGTTCTTC.

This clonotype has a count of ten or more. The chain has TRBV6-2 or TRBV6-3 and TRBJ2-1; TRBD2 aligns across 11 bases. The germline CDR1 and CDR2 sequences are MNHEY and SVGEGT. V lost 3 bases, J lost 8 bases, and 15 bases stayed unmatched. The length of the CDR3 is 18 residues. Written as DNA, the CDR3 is TGTGCCAGCAGTTATTTAGCGGGAGGGCCTGAGGCGGGTGATGAGCAGTTCTTC. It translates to CASSYLAGGPEAGDEQFF.

CDR3 sequence reads: CASVKAGGTDTQYF. DNA for the CDR3: TGTGCCAGCGTAAAGGCAGGAGGCACAGATACGCAGTATTTT. The chain has TRBV2 and TRBJ2-3, with D hard to call. From germline, CDR1 is SNHLY and CDR2 FYNNEI. The length of the CDR3 is 14 residues. V lost 8 bases to trimming and J lost 1 base, with 13 bases between them.

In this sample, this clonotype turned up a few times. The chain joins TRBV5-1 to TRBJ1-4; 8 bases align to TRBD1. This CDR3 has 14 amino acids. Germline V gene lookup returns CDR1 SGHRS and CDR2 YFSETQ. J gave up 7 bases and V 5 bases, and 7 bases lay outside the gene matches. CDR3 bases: TGCGCCAGCAGAAGCGGGACAGGATTTGAAAAACTGTTTTTT. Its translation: CASRSGTGFEKLFF.

The CDR3 DNA sequence: TGTGCCAGCACCATGCCCCTCGGACAGGGATACACCGGGGAGCTGTTTTTT. Residues: CASTMPLGQGYTGELFF. The chain uses TRBV5-4 and TRBJ2-2; the match to TRBD1 covers 8 bases. CDR1 is SGHNT and CDR2 is YYREEE in the germline V gene (reference sequence). V lost 6 bases, J lost 3 bases, and 13 bases stayed unmatched. The CDR3 is made up of 17 amino acids.

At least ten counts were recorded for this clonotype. Here the CDR3 reads CSVDRGSTDTQYF. The CDR3 DNA follows: TGCAGCGTTGATCGGGGGAGCACAGATACGCAGTATTTT. The gene calls are TRBV29-1 and TRBJ2-3, with TRBD2 as a possible D gene (6 bases). The CDR3 spans 13 residues. V was pared by 3 bases and J by 0 bases, with 7 bases between. The germline CDR1 and CDR2 sequences are SQVTM and ANQGSEA.

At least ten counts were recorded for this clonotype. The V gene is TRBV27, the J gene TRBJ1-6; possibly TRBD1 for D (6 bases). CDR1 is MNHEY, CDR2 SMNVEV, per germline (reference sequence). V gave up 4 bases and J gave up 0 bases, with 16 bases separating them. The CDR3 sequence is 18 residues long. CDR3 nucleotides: TGTGCCAGCAGTTCAACAACAGGGTCAATCTCCTATAATTCACCCCTCCACTTT. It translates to CASSSTTGSISYNSPLHF.

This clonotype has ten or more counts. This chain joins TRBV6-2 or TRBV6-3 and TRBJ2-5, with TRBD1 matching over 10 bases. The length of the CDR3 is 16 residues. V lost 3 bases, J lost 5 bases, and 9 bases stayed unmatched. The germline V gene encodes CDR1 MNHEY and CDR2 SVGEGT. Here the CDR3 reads CASSYDRDRGLETQYF. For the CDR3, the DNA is TGTGCCAGCAGTTATGACCGGGACAGGGGTTTGGAGACCCAGTACTTC.

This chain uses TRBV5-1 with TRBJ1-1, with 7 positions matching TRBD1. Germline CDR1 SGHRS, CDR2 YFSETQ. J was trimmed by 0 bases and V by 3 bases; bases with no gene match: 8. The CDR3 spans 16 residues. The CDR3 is CASSSSGQLMNTEAFF. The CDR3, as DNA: TGCGCCAGCAGCTCGTCGGGACAGCTCATGAACACTGAAGCTTTCTTT.